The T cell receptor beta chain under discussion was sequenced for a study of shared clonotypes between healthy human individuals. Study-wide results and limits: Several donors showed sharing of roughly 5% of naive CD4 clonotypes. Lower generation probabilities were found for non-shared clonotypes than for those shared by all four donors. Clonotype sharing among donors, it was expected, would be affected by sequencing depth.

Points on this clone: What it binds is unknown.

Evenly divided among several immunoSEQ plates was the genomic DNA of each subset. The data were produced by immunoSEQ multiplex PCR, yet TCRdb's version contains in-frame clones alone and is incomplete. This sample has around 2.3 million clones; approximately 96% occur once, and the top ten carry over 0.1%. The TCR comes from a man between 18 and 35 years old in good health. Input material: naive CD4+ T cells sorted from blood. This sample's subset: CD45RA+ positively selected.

The CDR3 here is CSVESVLWGYTF. CDR3 in DNA: TGCAGCGTGGAATCAGTGCTCTGGGGCTACACCTTC. The rearrangement uses TRBV29-1 and TRBJ1-2; D remains unclear. V was pared by 6 bases and J by 8 bases, with 16 bases between. Per the germline V gene, CDR1 is SQVTM and CDR2 is ANQGSEA. The CDR3 is 12 amino acids.